A selection of T cell receptor beta chains follows, all from one sample in a study of glioma-infiltrating T cells after dendritic cell vaccination. Data came from immunoSEQ multiplex PCR; TCRdb stores just in-frame clones and leaves some out. Here the sample spans roughly 100,000 clones, roughly 76% being singletons. Source: blood, taken before dendritic cell vaccination. The receptors stem from a human donor with glioblastoma. Both conserved end residues are part of each CDR3. The order of the fields is J gene, D gene, V gene, CDR3 length, clone size, CDR3 DNA, CDR3 protein. D genes are given only for firm matches. Where a row states a size, it is once, few, many or the class of an expanded clone; other rows omit it.

j_call: TRBJ2-3
d_call: TRBD2
v_call: TRBV5-1
cdr3_length: 15
clone_size: NA
cdr3_nt: TGCGCCAGCAGCAAAGGACTAGCGCTCACAGATACGCAGTATTTT
cdr3_aa: CASSKGLALTDTQYF

j_call: TRBJ2-1
d_call: TRBD2
v_call: TRBV6-4
cdr3_length: 15
clone_size: NA
cdr3_nt: TGTGCCAGCAGTGCGACGGGGGGGGGAGGTCATGAGCAGTTCTTC
cdr3_aa: CASSATGGGGHEQFF

j_call: TRBJ2-1
d_call: NA
v_call: TRBV7-9
cdr3_length: 12
clone_size: NA
cdr3_nt: TGTGCCAGCAGCTTGGAAGGGGATGAGCAGTTCTTC
cdr3_aa: CASSLEGDEQFF

j_call: TRBJ1-4
d_call: TRBD1
v_call: TRBV19
cdr3_length: 14
clone_size: NA
cdr3_nt: TGTGCCAGTAGTCCTGACAGGGTATGGGAAAAACTGTTTTTT
cdr3_aa: CASSPDRVWEKLFF

j_call: TRBJ2-2
d_call: NA
v_call: TRBV11-2
cdr3_length: 15
clone_size: NA
cdr3_nt: TGTGCCAGCAGCTCTCTGGGGGGTCGTACCGGGGAGCTGTTTTTT
cdr3_aa: CASSSLGGRTGELFF

j_call: TRBJ2-7
d_call: NA
v_call: TRBV28
cdr3_length: 17
clone_size: few
cdr3_nt: TGTGCCAGCAGTTTAAGGTTCACAGCCAGCTTCAGTGGCGAGCAGTACTTC
cdr3_aa: CASSLRFTASFSGEQYF

j_call: TRBJ2-5
d_call: TRBD1
v_call: TRBV19
cdr3_length: 13
clone_size: NA
cdr3_nt: TGTGCCAGTAGTGGGACAGGGAGTGTGACCCAGTACTTC
cdr3_aa: CASSGTGSVTQYF

j_call: TRBJ2-3
d_call: NA
v_call: TRBV21-1
cdr3_length: 17
clone_size: NA
cdr3_nt: TGTGCCAGCAGCACACGAAACAGACAGGCAAGCACAGATACGCAGTATTTT
cdr3_aa: CASSTRNRQASTDTQYF

j_call: TRBJ2-1
d_call: NA
v_call: TRBV4-1
cdr3_length: 13
clone_size: NA
cdr3_nt: TGCGCCAGCAGCCAATACATAATAAATGAGCAGTTCTTC
cdr3_aa: CASSQYIINEQFF

j_call: TRBJ2-4
d_call: NA
v_call: TRBV7-9
cdr3_length: 14
clone_size: NA
cdr3_nt: TGTGCCAGCAGCCCCTGGGAGATAAAAAACATTCAGTACTTC
cdr3_aa: CASSPWEIKNIQYF